A single sample is the source of the 28 T cell receptor beta chains below, sequenced in a study of blood T cell repertoires in COVID-19. The repertoire was sequenced with immunoSEQ multiplex PCR; TCRdb's copy has only in-frame clones and lacks some. Altogether a few hundred thousand clones are present, approximately 81% being singletons, with the ten largest covering about 9.4%. The specimen was peripheral blood. All receptors derive from a woman aged 80 or over with acute or convalescent COVID-19.

Notes on this clone: Mismatch with germline at one junction end may stem from a read error. The rearrangement links TRBV7-7 to TRBJ2-1, with TRBD1 matching 7 bases. Germline V gene data show CDR1 as SSHAT and CDR2 as FNYEAQ (reference sequence). The CDR3 is made up of 13 amino acids. CDR3 sequence: CASSFQGVDEQFF. The CDR3 DNA follows: TGTGCTAGCAGCTTTCAGGGGGTCGATGAGCAGTTCTTC. The whole variable domain, remainder taken from reference TRBV7-7 and TRBJ2-1, is GAGVSQSPRYKVTKRGQDVTLRCDPISSHATLYWYQQALGQGPEFLTYFNYEAQPDKSGLPSDRFSAERPEGSISTLTIQRTEQRDSAMYRCASSFQGVDEQFFGPGTRLTVL.

The rearrangement links TRBV7-3 to TRBJ2-1; D uncertain. V shed 1 base and J shed 8 bases, with 12 bases lying between them. Germline values: CDR1 SGHTA, CDR2 FQGTGA. This CDR3 comprises 14 residues. The CDR3 is CASSLMAVMDEQFF. In DNA form, the CDR3 reads TGTGCCAGCAGCTTAATGGCGGTGATGGATGAGCAGTTCTTC.

This clone was picked up one time. The gene calls are TRBV7-2 and TRBJ2-7, with a weak D call TRBD2 (6 bases). Looked up from germline, CDR1 is SGHTA and CDR2 is FQGNSA. V lost 1 base to trimming and J lost 4 bases, with 14 bases between them. The CDR3 has 15 amino acids. This CDR3 reads CASSLGDGGTYEQYF. DNA for the CDR3: TGTGCCAGCAGCTTAGGGGACGGGGGAACATACGAGCAGTACTTC.

Worth noting for this clone: Distinct nucleotide sequences in the sample also encode this CDR3. The chain couples TRBV3-1 (or the pseudogene TRBV3-2) to TRBJ2-7; tentative D call: TRBD2 (6 bases). CDR3 size: 15 residues. Germline values: CDR1 LGHDT, CDR2 YNNKEL (reference sequence). V was trimmed by 1 base and J by 0 bases, leaving 10 bases between them. The CDR3: CASSQGGVSSYEQYF. In nucleotides, the CDR3 is TGTGCCAGCAGCCAAGGGGGGGTGAGCTCCTACGAGCAGTACTTC.

The chain employs TRBV11-1 and TRBJ1-2; TRBD1 agrees at 8 bases. The CDR3 is 14 amino acids. With V trimmed by 1 base and J by 3 bases, 1 base remained unmatched. The germline gives CDR1 SGHAT, CDR2 FQDESV (reference sequence). The CDR3 loop reads CASSLVDRDYGYTF. The CDR3 DNA sequence: TGTGCCAGCAGCTTAGTGGACAGGGACTATGGCTACACCTTC.

The rearrangement joins TRBV6-2 or TRBV6-3 to TRBJ2-3; 7 nucleotides align to TRBD2. The length of the CDR3 is 16 residues. Germline V gene sequence: CDR1 MNHEY, CDR2 SVGEGT. The junction had 6 bases not matched to a gene; V was cut back by 0 bases and J by 3 bases. CDR3 DNA: TGTGCCAGCAGTTACTCGATCAGGGAGGGGACAGATACGCAGTATTTT. This gives the protein CASSYSIREGTDTQYF.

V is TRBV28 and J is TRBJ1-1; 8 bases match TRBD1. V lost 6 bases to trimming and J lost 9 bases; unmatched junction nucleotides: 3. The CDR3 contains 11 residues. The germline CDR1 and CDR2 sequences are MDHEN and SYDVKM. This chain's CDR3 is CASSTGGKAFF. CDR3 in DNA: TGTGCCAGCAGCACAGGGGGGAAAGCTTTCTTT.

This chain links TRBV27 with TRBJ2-5; the match to TRBD1 covers 7 bases. V lost 1 base and J lost 2; bases outside the gene matches: 7. Germline values: CDR1 MNHEY, CDR2 SMNVEV (reference sequence). The CDR3 spans 16 residues. The CDR3 DNA reads TGTGCCAGCAGTTTATTGGGGGCAGGGGGACAAGAGACCCAGTACTTC. This translates into CASSLLGAGGQETQYF.

Comments on this clone: The same CDR3 arises from other DNA sequences in this sample as well. The V gene is TRBV19, the J gene TRBJ2-7; TRBD1 matches at 9 bases. This CDR3 comprises 14 residues. Trimming took 5 bases from V and 2 from J; bases not matched to a gene: 4. Per germline, CDR1 LNHDA and CDR2 SQIVND (reference sequence). The CDR3 region has the DNA TGTGCCAGTAGTCGAACAGGGGGCACCTACGAGCAGTACTTC. Translated: CASSRTGGTYEQYF.

The chain links TRBV30 to TRBJ1-5; TRBD1 agrees at 7 bases. Germline V gene data show CDR1 as GTSNPN and CDR2 as SVGIG (reference sequence). V lost 1 base, J lost 4 bases, and 4 bases stayed unmatched. This CDR3 spans 14 amino acids. In DNA form, the CDR3 reads TGTGCCTGGAGTGCCGGGACAGAGAATCAGCCCCAGCATTTT. Residues: CAWSAGTENQPQHF.

The chain couples TRBV2 to TRBJ1-5; TRBD1 matches at 7 bases. CDR1 and CDR2 from the germline V gene are SNHLY and FYNNEI. V dropped 2 bases and J dropped 5; count of bases not matched to a gene: 3. The CDR3 length is 14 residues. CDR3 bases: TGTGCCAGCAGTGAAAGGGGACAGTATCAGCCCCAGCATTTT. Translation: CASSERGQYQPQHF. Supplemented by reference TRBV2 and TRBJ1-5, the full variable domain reads EPEVTQTPSHQVTQMGQEVILRCVPISNHLYFYWYRQILGQKVEFLVSFYNNEISEKSEIFDDQFSVERPDGSNFTLKIRSTKLEDSAMYFCASSERGQYQPQHFGDGTRLSIL.

The genes are TRBV3-1 (or the pseudogene TRBV3-2) and TRBJ1-2, with TRBD1 identical over 9 bases. The CDR3 length is 14 residues. Germline assignment: CDR1 LGHDT and CDR2 YNNKEL (reference sequence). Germline trimming cut 6 bases from V and 4 bases from J; bases unmatched to any gene: 6. The CDR3 here is CASRHRGPGYGYTF. CDR3 bases: TGTGCCAGCAGGCACAGGGGGCCAGGCTATGGCTACACCTTC.

The J gene is TRBJ2-5, the V gene TRBV2; D might be TRBD2 (6 bases). Trimming shortened V by 8 bases and J by 3 bases, and 25 bases separated the two germline ends. Per the germline V gene, CDR1 is SNHLY and CDR2 is FYNNEI. The CDR3 is 17 amino acids. For the CDR3, the DNA is TGTGCCAGCGTCGGAGGCGTCCGGGACTGGAAGGAAGAGACCCAGTACTTC. Translation gives CASVGGVRDWKEETQYF.

V usage is TRBV6-6 and J usage is TRBJ2-5, with D tentatively TRBD1 (6 bases). V was trimmed by 0 bases and J by 2 bases, leaving 10 bases between them. The CDR3 loop spans 15 amino acids. Germline lookup yields CDR1 MNHNY and CDR2 SVGAGI (reference sequence). The CDR3 region has the DNA TGTGCCAGCAGTTACTCCCCGGGACAACAAGAGACCCAGTACTTC. Protein sequence: CASSYSPGQQETQYF.

The chain carries TRBV4-3 and TRBJ1-2; 9 bases are shared with TRBD1. CDR1 LGHNA and CDR2 YSLEER come from the germline V gene. This CDR3 comprises 16 residues. V was pared by 1 base and J by 6 bases, with 9 bases of the junction left unmatched. CDR3 region: CASSQGFNGQGNGYTF. The CDR3 DNA sequence: TGCGCCAGCAGCCAAGGGTTTAATGGACAGGGGAATGGCTACACCTTC.

The chain carries TRBV30 and TRBJ2-2; 8 positions agree with TRBD2. V lost 4 bases to trimming and J lost 2 bases; unmatched junction nucleotides: 12. The CDR3 contains 17 residues. Germline V gene sequence: CDR1 GTSNPN, CDR2 SVGIG (reference sequence). The CDR3 reads CAWIPMGAGGNTGELFF. CDR3 sequence (DNA): TGTGCCTGGATTCCGATGGGGGCGGGAGGCAACACCGGGGAGCTGTTTTTT.

This clone was observed a few times. The chain couples TRBV7-3 to TRBJ2-1; TRBD1 matches at 8 bases. V shed 1 base and J 3 bases; nucleotides not matched to a gene: 2. This CDR3 is 15 amino acids long. The germline V gene has CDR1 SGHTA and CDR2 FQGTGA. The CDR3 sequence is CASSLIQGGYNEQFF. The CDR3 DNA follows: TGTGCCAGCAGCTTAATACAGGGGGGCTACAATGAGCAGTTCTTC. Variable domain in full (rest from reference TRBV7-3 and TRBJ2-1): GAGVSQTPSNKVTEKGKYVELRCDPISGHTALYWYRQSLGQGPEFLIYFQGTGAADDSGLPNDRFFAVRPEGSVSTLKIQRTERGDSAVYLCASSLIQGGYNEQFFGPGTRLTVL.

This rearrangement joins TRBV7-3 to TRBJ2-5, with 7 bases fitting TRBD2. Trimming cost V 5 bases and J 5 bases; bases outside gene matches: 8. The CDR3 runs to 14 residues. Germline values: CDR1 SGHTA, CDR2 FQGTGA. CDR3 sequence: CASSVSGTGETQYF. The DNA of the CDR3 is TGTGCCAGCAGCGTCAGCGGGACGGGGGAGACCCAGTACTTC.

This clone came up once. The chain combines TRBV23-1 with TRBJ2-7; D is unresolved. TRBV23-1 is noted as an ORF with a role that remains uncertain. V dropped 6 bases and J dropped 0 bases, with 12 bases sitting between them. CDR3 length equals 14 residues. The CDR3 coding sequence is TGCGCCAGCAGCGAATCGAGGCGCTCCTACGAGCAGTACTTC. The encoded protein is CASSESRRSYEQYF.

V is TRBV11-2 and J is TRBJ1-1, with no clear D. This CDR3 comprises 13 residues. The V gene lost 7 bases and the J gene lost 4 bases, with 13 bases spanning the gap. CDR1 is SGHAT and CDR2 is FQNNGV in the germline V gene. The CDR3 coding sequence is TGTGCCAGCACCGAACTTCGAGGCACTGAAGCTTTCTTT. Protein product: CASTELRGTEAFF.

This rearrangement joins TRBV29-1 to TRBJ1-1; D call uncertain. The CDR3 has 12 amino acids. Between the trimmed V and J ends, which lost 6 bases and 3 bases, there was a span of 11 bases. Looked up from germline, CDR1 is SQVTM and CDR2 is ANQGSEA. CDR3 nucleotide sequence: TGCAGCGTCCTCCTTTCCCACACTGAAGCTTTCTTT. Translated: CSVLLSHTEAFF. Drawing the rest from reference TRBV29-1 and TRBJ1-1, the complete variable domain is SAVISQKPSRDICQRGTSLTIQCQVDSQVTMMFWYRQQPGQSLTLIATANQGSEATYESGFVIDKFPISRPNLTFSTLTVSNMSPEDSSIYLCSVLLSHTEAFFGQGTRLTVV.

The J gene is TRBJ1-1, the V gene TRBV19; no definite D call. Trimming pared 3 bases from V and 3 bases from J, leaving 14 bases between. CDR3 length equals 15 residues. Germline V CDR1 and CDR2: LNHDA, SQIVND (reference sequence). The CDR3 DNA follows: TGTGCCAGTAGTATCGCGAGGGAGTGGGACACTGAAGCTTTCTTT. This sequence encodes CASSIAREWDTEAFF. Using reference TRBV19 and TRBJ1-1 for the parts outside the CDR3, the full variable domain is DGGITQSPKYLFRKEGQNVTLSCEQNLNHDAMYWYRQDPGQGLRLIYYSQIVNDFQKGDIAEGYSVSREKKESFPLTVTSAQKNPTAFYLCASSIAREWDTEAFFGQGTRLTVV.

The chain links TRBV7-3 to TRBJ2-1; TRBD2 matches at 8 bases. The J segment lost 5 bases and the V segment lost 3 bases, leaving 12 bases of the junction unmatched. Germline V gene sequence: CDR1 SGHTA, CDR2 FQGTGA. The CDR3 consists of 17 residues. The CDR3 here is CASSFRRTSGGHNEQFF. In DNA form, the CDR3 reads TGTGCCAGCAGCTTCCGTAGAACTAGCGGAGGACACAATGAGCAGTTCTTC. Combining the CDR3 with reference TRBV7-3 and TRBJ2-1 gives the whole variable domain GAGVSQTPSNKVTEKGKYVELRCDPISGHTALYWYRQSLGQGPEFLIYFQGTGAADDSGLPNDRFFAVRPEGSVSTLKIQRTERGDSAVYLCASSFRRTSGGHNEQFFGPGTRLTVL.

The V gene is TRBV6-4, the J gene TRBJ1-2; the D is unclear. V was clipped by 3 bases and J by 4 bases, with 9 bases between them. Germline-derived CDR1 and CDR2 are MRHNA and SNTAGT. The CDR3 spans 13 residues. The DNA of the CDR3 is TGTGCCAGCAGTGAGGTCCGGGGCTATGGCTACACCTTC. It yields the protein CASSEVRGYGYTF.

The chain combines TRBV5-4 with TRBJ2-5; 9 bases are a match to TRBD2. The CDR3 contains 15 residues. Germline V CDR1 and CDR2: SGHNT, YYREEE (reference sequence). V lost 1 base to trimming and J lost 2 bases; unmatched junction nucleotides: 3. CDR3: CASSLRAGGQETQYF. The CDR3 DNA reads TGTGCCAGCAGCTTGAGGGCGGGAGGGCAAGAGACCCAGTACTTC.

The chain joins TRBV6-5 to TRBJ1-2; TRBD1 agrees at 9 bases. This CDR3 spans 14 amino acids. The ends lost 6 bases at V and 4 bases at J; junction bases unmatched: 6. Germline V gives CDR1 MNHEY, CDR2 SVGAGI. The DNA for the CDR3 is TGTGCCAGCAGGCCGGGACAGGGACCCTATGGCTACACCTTC. Protein product: CASRPGQGPYGYTF.

J is TRBJ2-1 and V is TRBV18, with a possible D match to TRBD1 (5 bases). V lost 5 bases and J 6 bases, leaving 11 bases between the germline ends. Germline-derived CDR1 and CDR2 are KGHSH and LQKENI. CDR3 size: 13 residues. CDR3 sequence: CASSNEQGNEQFF. The CDR3 coding sequence is TGTGCCAGCTCAAATGAGCAGGGCAATGAGCAGTTCTTC.

This clone has a single count. The chain has TRBV4-3 and TRBJ1-2; D perhaps matches TRBD1 (5 bases). V was shortened by 4 bases and J by 2 bases, with 14 bases between the two germline ends. This CDR3 is 15 amino acids long. CDR1 LGHNA and CDR2 YSLEER come from the germline V gene. The CDR3 reads CASSPLGGLNYGYTF. The CDR3 nucleotides are TGCGCCAGCAGCCCGCTGGGGGGACTGAACTATGGCTACACCTTC.